This T cell receptor (beta chain) appears in the sequencing data of a study of blood T cell repertoires in COVID-19 (dated by TCRdb to the early 2020s). For the study in its entirety: The collaborator samples originated in the United States, Italy and Spain and spanned the acute and convalescent phases of COVID-19. The material from the prospective study consisted of cDNA or gDNA derived from T cells, B-cell-depleted T cells, or PBMCs. Deeply sampled blood TCRbeta repertoires from subjects exposed to, actively infected with, or recovered from COVID-19 were included in the dataset. The repertoires were released in a freely available public database meant as a resource for research on the immune response to SARS-CoV-2. Samples were obtained from the ongoing ImmuneRACE study (first 160 participants) and from 950 to 1,500 subjects provided by 6 global collaborators. Sample metadata almost always included a de-identified subject ID, COVID-19 status, age in years and sex. Where available, HLA class I and class II types were taken from metadata supplied by the sample provider and were not determined by assay-based typing.

General findings and caveats noted by the study authors: The quantity of clinical and demographic metadata differed by source and by participant and was supplied without curation.

TCRbeta CDR3 regions were amplified from genomic DNA using the immunoSEQ Assay, a bias-controlled multiplex PCR. Turning to the authors' computational methods: Nucleated cell counts per sample were estimated from amplification of reference gene primers within the assay. Sequence reads were collapsed and filtered to measure the absolute abundance of every unique TCRbeta CDR3 rearrangement. For each sample, productive Simpson clonality was calculated as the square root of Simpson's diversity index over productive rearrangements. The table was pulled from immuneACCESS by TCRdb, which kept in-frame rearrangements only. Such tables lose some clones; where checked, under half of the loss comes from unresolved V genes, and the rest has no known cause. Clone size and the V and J calls come from that table; the DNA yielded D and trimming. This sample has under 300,000 clones in its table, and 75% to 90% of those were observed once. Approximately 3.5% of the sample is held by the ten biggest clonotypes.

With regard to this clone: Its binding antigen is unknown. No per-base quality is available; no much larger clone lies one base away.

Enrolling through a virtual design, the prospective study's participants ranged in age from roughly 18 to 95 years and lived across more than 20 United States geographic areas. In the prospective study, participants were assigned to cohorts based on the clinical history participants reported in a screening survey and a study questionnaire. Each participant in the prospective study had whole blood, serum and a nasopharyngeal or oropharyngeal swab collected by mobile phlebotomists. Participants in the prospective study had the option to provide additional blood draws and questionnaires over an approximately 2-month period. Prospective study blood samples were shipped either frozen or at room temperature before DNA extraction. This receptor was taken from a woman aged 40 to 50 with acute COVID-19. Specimen: PBMCs or T cells enriched from blood (not recorded which).

The CDR3 protein sequence reads: CATLKPGANVLTF. The nucleotide sequence reads as follows: TGTGCCACCCTGAAGCCTGGGGCCAACGTCCTGACTTTC. The chain couples TRBV24-1 to TRBJ2-6, with no confident D gene call. The germline V gene provides CDR1 KGHDR and CDR2 SFDVKD. A distance of 7 bases separates the germline ends of V and J, which lose 9 bases and 2 bases respectively. The CDR3, from cysteine to phenylalanine, totals 13 residues. The read is trimmed to its CDR3 DNA, 39 bases read in frame from base 1.